Listed below are T cell receptor beta chains from one sample, sequenced in a study of shared clonotypes between healthy human individuals. The repertoire was sequenced with immunoSEQ multiplex PCR; TCRdb's copy has only in-frame clones and lacks some. Among 110,000 or so clones listed, roughly 70% were seen once. The sample comprised memory CD8+ T cells sorted from blood. These receptors all stem from a woman between 25 and 40 years old in good health. Both conserved end residues are part of each CDR3. Fields, in order: V gene, D gene, clone size, J gene, CDR3 DNA, CDR3 protein. D genes are given only for firm matches. Rows give clone size only sometimes, using once, few, many, or a class for an expanded clone.

v_gene: TRBV15
d_gene: TRBD1
abundance: -
j_gene: TRBJ1-2
CDR3nt: TGTGCCACCAGCAGGGACAGGGGAGGGGACTATGGCTACACCTTC
CDR3aa: CATSRDRGGDYGYTF

v_gene: TRBV6-4
d_gene: -
abundance: -
j_gene: TRBJ2-3
CDR3nt: TGTGCCAGCAGTGAGCTGGCCGGGCAGACAGATACGCAGTATTTT
CDR3aa: CASSELAGQTDTQYF

v_gene: TRBV4-1
d_gene: -
abundance: -
j_gene: TRBJ1-2
CDR3nt: TGCGCCAGCAGCCAAGCGGGGGGAGGGACATTTCATGGCTACACCTTC
CDR3aa: CASSQAGGGTFHGYTF

v_gene: TRBV7-8
d_gene: TRBD2
abundance: -
j_gene: TRBJ2-2
CDR3nt: TGTGCCAGCAGCCCGATTAGGCTAGCGGGAGCGGCCGGGGAGCTGTTTTTT
CDR3aa: CASSPIRLAGAAGELFF

v_gene: TRBV7-9
d_gene: -
abundance: -
j_gene: TRBJ2-6
CDR3nt: TGTGCCAGCAGCGGGTCCGGGACCCCGTCTGGGGCCAACGTCCTGACTTTC
CDR3aa: CASSGSGTPSGANVLTF

v_gene: TRBV25-1
d_gene: -
abundance: -
j_gene: TRBJ2-1
CDR3nt: TGTGCCAGCACCGCTCAGGGTAATGAGCAGTTCTTC
CDR3aa: CASTAQGNEQFF

v_gene: TRBV19
d_gene: TRBD2
abundance: -
j_gene: TRBJ2-1
CDR3nt: TGTGCCAGTAGTAGGGCCTTGGCGGGAGGGCCTAGGTCCTACAATGAGCAGTTCTTC
CDR3aa: CASSRALAGGPRSYNEQFF

v_gene: TRBV9
d_gene: TRBD1
abundance: -
j_gene: TRBJ2-7
CDR3nt: TGTGCCAGCAGCGTAGGTGAGGGGGCCTACTACGAGCAGTACTTC
CDR3aa: CASSVGEGAYYEQYF

v_gene: TRBV9
d_gene: TRBD1
abundance: few
j_gene: TRBJ1-2
CDR3nt: TGTGCCAGCAGCGGCTGGGGACAGGCAAACTATGGCTACACCTTC
CDR3aa: CASSGWGQANYGYTF

v_gene: TRBV2
d_gene: -
abundance: -
j_gene: TRBJ1-3
CDR3nt: TGTGCCAGCAGCGACGGATACTCTGGAAACACCATATATTTT
CDR3aa: CASSDGYSGNTIYF

v_gene: TRBV13
d_gene: -
abundance: once
j_gene: TRBJ2-2
CDR3nt: TGTGCCAGCAGCTTAGAAGGAGAGGGGTCCGGGGAGCTGTTTTTT
CDR3aa: CASSLEGEGSGELFF

v_gene: TRBV28
d_gene: -
abundance: many
j_gene: TRBJ1-1
CDR3nt: TGTGCCAGCAGTTCTGGGTTCGGGAACACTGAAGCTTTCTTT
CDR3aa: CASSSGFGNTEAFF

v_gene: TRBV28
d_gene: -
abundance: -
j_gene: TRBJ2-7
CDR3nt: TGTGCCAGCAGTGACCTGCTGGGCCAGAAGATAGCTCCCTACGAGCAGTACTTC
CDR3aa: CASSDLLGQKIAPYEQYF

v_gene: TRBV6-5
d_gene: -
abundance: few
j_gene: TRBJ2-1
CDR3nt: TGTGCCAGCAGGCGGACAGCTCACTCTGAGCAGTTCTTC
CDR3aa: CASRRTAHSEQFF

v_gene: TRBV28
d_gene: -
abundance: -
j_gene: TRBJ1-1
CDR3nt: TGTGCCAGCAGTTTGAGGCTCAGTATTAAGGAAGCTTTCTTT
CDR3aa: CASSLRLSIKEAFF

v_gene: TRBV7-3
d_gene: -
abundance: few
j_gene: TRBJ2-1
CDR3nt: TGTGCCAGCAGCGGCGGGTTCAATGAGCAGTTCTTC
CDR3aa: CASSGGFNEQFF

v_gene: TRBV4-2
d_gene: -
abundance: -
j_gene: TRBJ2-4
CDR3nt: TGTGCCAGCAGCCCGACAGACGATTTAGCCAAAAACATTCAGTACTTC
CDR3aa: CASSPTDDLAKNIQYF

v_gene: TRBV15
d_gene: TRBD1
abundance: -
j_gene: TRBJ2-7
CDR3nt: TGTGCCACCAGCAGAGACTCCCGGGACAGGGGGAGGTACGAGCAGTACTTC
CDR3aa: CATSRDSRDRGRYEQYF

v_gene: TRBV4-2
d_gene: -
abundance: -
j_gene: TRBJ2-2
CDR3nt: TGTGCCAGCAGCCAAGGTAAAGGGTCCACCGGGGAGCTGTTTTTT
CDR3aa: CASSQGKGSTGELFF

v_gene: TRBV7-6
d_gene: TRBD2
abundance: -
j_gene: TRBJ2-7
CDR3nt: TGTGCCAGCAGCTTGGGACTAGCTTACGAGCAGTACTTC
CDR3aa: CASSLGLAYEQYF

v_gene: TRBV6-6
d_gene: -
abundance: many
j_gene: TRBJ2-5
CDR3nt: TGTGCCAGCACAAGGACAAAGGCGCACTATGAGGAGACCCAGTACTTC
CDR3aa: CASTRTKAHYEETQYF

v_gene: TRBV7-9
d_gene: -
abundance: -
j_gene: TRBJ1-6
CDR3nt: TGTGCCAGCAGCCCTGCGACCGTCCTAGACTCACCCCTCCACTTT
CDR3aa: CASSPATVLDSPLHF

v_gene: TRBV7-9
d_gene: -
abundance: -
j_gene: TRBJ2-2
CDR3nt: TGTGCCAGCAGCCCCCACAGGACCGGGGAGCTGTTTTTT
CDR3aa: CASSPHRTGELFF

v_gene: TRBV19
d_gene: -
abundance: once
j_gene: TRBJ2-1
CDR3nt: TGTGCCAGTAGTCGGGACCTCTACAATGAGCAGTTCTTC
CDR3aa: CASSRDLYNEQFF

v_gene: TRBV25-1
d_gene: TRBD2
abundance: few
j_gene: TRBJ2-5
CDR3nt: TGTGCCAGCAGTGAATCATCGACTAGCGGAAAAGAGACCCAGTACTTC
CDR3aa: CASSESSTSGKETQYF

v_gene: TRBV19
d_gene: -
abundance: -
j_gene: TRBJ1-4
CDR3nt: TGTGCCAGTAGTTCCCGGGGGGACTCAACTAATGAAAAACTGTTTTTT
CDR3aa: CASSSRGDSTNEKLFF

v_gene: TRBV7-6
d_gene: -
abundance: -
j_gene: TRBJ2-7
CDR3nt: TGTGCCAGCAGCGCCCGACAGAAAAGCTCCTACGAGCAGTACTTC
CDR3aa: CASSARQKSSYEQYF

v_gene: TRBV5-1
d_gene: -
abundance: -
j_gene: TRBJ2-1
CDR3nt: TGCGCCAGCAGCTTGGAGGGGGTTCGGGGACACCCCCGGGACTACAATGAGCAGTTCTTC
CDR3aa: CASSLEGVRGHPRDYNEQFF

v_gene: TRBV7-9
d_gene: -
abundance: -
j_gene: TRBJ2-1
CDR3nt: TGTGCCAGCAGCCCGGGCTGGGGGGTTGAGCAGTTCTTC
CDR3aa: CASSPGWGVEQFF

v_gene: TRBV11-2
d_gene: -
abundance: many
j_gene: TRBJ1-2
CDR3nt: TGTGCCAGCAGCTTAGACCATTTCGGCTACACCTTC
CDR3aa: CASSLDHFGYTF

v_gene: TRBV7-2
d_gene: -
abundance: -
j_gene: TRBJ2-1
CDR3nt: TGTGCCAGCAGCCCCTACCTAAACAATGAGCAGTTCTTC
CDR3aa: CASSPYLNNEQFF

v_gene: TRBV15
d_gene: TRBD1
abundance: once
j_gene: TRBJ1-4
CDR3nt: TGTGCCACCAGCAGGGGACAGGGGACTAATGAAAAACTGTTTTTT
CDR3aa: CATSRGQGTNEKLFF

v_gene: TRBV28
d_gene: -
abundance: -
j_gene: TRBJ1-2
CDR3nt: TGTGCCAGCAGAAGGCAGGGTCCCTATGGCTACACCTTC
CDR3aa: CASRRQGPYGYTF

v_gene: TRBV27
d_gene: -
abundance: -
j_gene: TRBJ2-7
CDR3nt: TGTGCCAGCAGTTTATACGGGGTTAGTGACTCCTACGAGCAGTACTTC
CDR3aa: CASSLYGVSDSYEQYF

v_gene: TRBV6-1
d_gene: -
abundance: medium-sized
j_gene: TRBJ2-5
CDR3nt: TGTGCCAGCAGAGCCTTGTACCTTCCAGAGACCCAGTACTTC
CDR3aa: CASRALYLPETQYF

v_gene: TRBV28
d_gene: TRBD1
abundance: -
j_gene: TRBJ2-1
CDR3nt: TGTGCCAGCCGACAGGGGGACTACAATGAGCAGTTCTTC
CDR3aa: CASRQGDYNEQFF

v_gene: TRBV5-1
d_gene: -
abundance: once
j_gene: TRBJ2-7
CDR3nt: TGCGCCAGCAGCTCCACACAGGGCTCCCGCTCCTACGAGCAGTACTTC
CDR3aa: CASSSTQGSRSYEQYF

v_gene: TRBV7-9
d_gene: TRBD1
abundance: once
j_gene: TRBJ2-7
CDR3nt: TGTGCCAGCAGCTCCGTCGACAGGGCCCCCTACGAGCAGTACTTC
CDR3aa: CASSSVDRAPYEQYF

v_gene: TRBV29-1
d_gene: -
abundance: -
j_gene: TRBJ2-3
CDR3nt: TGCAGCGTTACGTTAGAGTTCACAGATACGCAGTATTTT
CDR3aa: CSVTLEFTDTQYF

v_gene: TRBV12-2
d_gene: -
abundance: -
j_gene: TRBJ2-7
CDR3nt: TGTGCAAGTCGCTTCGGCGGGACTAGACTATACGAGCAGTACTTC
CDR3aa: CASRFGGTRLYEQYF

v_gene: TRBV5-6
d_gene: -
abundance: -
j_gene: TRBJ2-1
CDR3nt: TGTGCCAGCAGCTTAATAGGCCTTAATGAGCAGTTCTTC
CDR3aa: CASSLIGLNEQFF